This T cell receptor (beta chain) came from a study of T cells in Graves' hyperthyroidism and ophthalmopathy (dated by TCRdb to between 2019 and 2020). For the wider study: Peripheral blood was collected at initial diagnosis, before any treatment. In addition, the study compared T-cell repertoires in thyroid tissue and in blood from roughly 6 Graves' hyperthyroidism patients. To identify distinguishing TCR V-J signatures, a discovery cohort of around 98 patients was used, comprising some 45 with Graves' ophthalmopathy and around 57 with stable Graves' hyperthyroidism. The paper reports TCR Vbeta CDR3 sequencing of some 140 peripheral blood samples: 40 or so ophthalmopathy, about 75 hyperthyroidism and approximately 17 progressor patients. Once sampling was done, hyperthyroidism patients were given methimazole at a starting dose of 30 mg daily, whereas ophthalmopathy patients were given high-dose intravenous methylprednisolone. Prospective prediction of ophthalmopathy was tested in an independent validation cohort of some 19 hyperthyroidism patients and 17 patients who later progressed to ophthalmopathy. For training and testing, the approximately 92 patients in the discovery cohort were randomly divided in a 7:3 ratio. Summary of the overall study and its limitations: Sample size was not statistically predetermined, and blinding of investigators to group allocation was not performed. A 13 V-J signature model separated ophthalmopathy from stable hyperthyroidism, with just over 85% sensitivity and roughly 81% specificity in cross-validation and 80%/75% in testing. Most expanded thyroid clonotypes (frequency above 0.001) were also found in blood, which suggests that blood repertoires may mirror thyroid immune responses. In validation, the model predicted progression to ophthalmopathy with approximately 71% sensitivity and 72% to 85% specificity, a median of approximately 6.7 months before onset.

Graves' hyperthyroidism was defined as stable when no progression to ophthalmopathy occurred over 18 months of follow-up. The hyperthyroidism patients were between 18 and 65 years old and newly diagnosed, with a disease duration of less than 2 months. The study excluded patients with uncontrolled infections, other autoimmune diseases, pregnancy or lactation. Diagnoses were based on clinical symptoms, serum thyroxine and TRAb, thyroid ultrasound and orbital computed tomography. PBMCs were separated from 8 to 10 ml of fresh peripheral blood using Ficoll-Paque density gradient centrifugation. Total RNA was extracted using Trizol reagent, and RNA quality was assessed on an Agilent 2100 Bioanalyzer. The CDR3 measures 16 amino acids from cysteine to phenylalanine. Only the CDR3 part of the read is kept: 48 bases, read in frame from the first base. CDR1 and CDR2 are read off the germline V gene as MDHEN and SYDVKM. At the junction V is shortened by 5 bases and J by 7 bases, with 21 bases in between.

The TCR beta CDR3 regions were amplified from the RNA transcripts. The first round of RT-PCR for the TCR CDR3 was performed with the HTBI primer set and the Qiagen OneStep RT-PCR kit. A second multiplex PCR round built the libraries, followed by size selection and purification. Libraries were sequenced paired-end with 100 bp reads on an Illumina HiSeq2000. On the authors' methods: Raw data were processed with SOAPnuke, discarding reads with adapters, uncalled bases, mean Phred below 15, or no exact constant-primer or identifier match. High-quality paired reads were merged using COPE v1.2.5, and each unique nucleotide sequence was defined as a clonotype. MiTCR v1.1 was used to align clonotypes to the IMGT TRBV, TRBD and TRBJ reference segments. The analysis was restricted to V-J combinations with a frequency above 0.0001, which together covered about 99% of the repertoires. A TCS score was defined as the ratio between F50 (clonal expansion) and ExV (chaos), using BLOSUM62-based TCRdist between CDR3 peptides within each V-J. Welch's t-statistics and random forest reduced some 510 V-J features to some 14, which were used in a naive Bayes classifier (R e1071). Using fastp trimming at Q25 and MiXCR clonotype assembly, TCRdb reanalyzed the public sequencing data and kept in-frame beta chains. A single entry per CDR3 protein holds the most common genes and DNA from its merged rows. TCRdb's processing, not the study's, gives the V and J calls here. The sample records around 620,000 distinct CDR3 sequences, roughly 15% of which are singletons. The ten largest make up 3.8% of the sample.

This clonotype appeared a few times. Its antigen target is currently unknown. The input lacks base qualities; no much larger clone sits a single base away. The V and J genes are TRBV28 and TRBJ1-5; TRBD1 is possibly the D segment (5 matching bases). Sequencing input: blood. The sequence was collected from a woman in her 30s with Graves' hyperthyroidism. The encoded CDR3 is CASSPAHWGAGQPQHF. The nucleotides read TGTGCCAGCAGTCCCGCGCATTGGGGCGCGGGGCAGCCCCAGCATTTT.